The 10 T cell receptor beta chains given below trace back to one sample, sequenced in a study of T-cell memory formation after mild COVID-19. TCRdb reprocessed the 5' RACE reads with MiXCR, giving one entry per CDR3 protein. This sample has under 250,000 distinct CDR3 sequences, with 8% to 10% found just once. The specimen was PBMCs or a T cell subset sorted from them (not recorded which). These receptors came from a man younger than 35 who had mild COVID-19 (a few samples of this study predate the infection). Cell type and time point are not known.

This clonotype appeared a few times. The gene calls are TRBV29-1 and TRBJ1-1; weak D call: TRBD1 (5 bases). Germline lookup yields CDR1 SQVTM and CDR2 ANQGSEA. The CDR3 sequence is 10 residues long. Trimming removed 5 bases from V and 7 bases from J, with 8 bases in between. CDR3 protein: CSVRQLEAFF. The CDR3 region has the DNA TGCAGCGTTCGACAGCTTGAAGCTTTCTTT.

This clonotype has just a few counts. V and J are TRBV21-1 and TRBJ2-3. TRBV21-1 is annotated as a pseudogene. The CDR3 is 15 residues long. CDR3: CASSKAPTPPDTQYF. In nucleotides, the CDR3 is TGTGCCAGCAGCAAGGCCCCCACACCCCCAGATACGCAGTATTTT.

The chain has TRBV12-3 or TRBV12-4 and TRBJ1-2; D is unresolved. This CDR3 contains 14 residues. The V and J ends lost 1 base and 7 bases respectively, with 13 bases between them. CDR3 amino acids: CASSLGRGGSGYTF. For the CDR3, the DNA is TGTGCCAGCAGTTTAGGCCGGGGAGGGTCTGGCTACACCTTC.

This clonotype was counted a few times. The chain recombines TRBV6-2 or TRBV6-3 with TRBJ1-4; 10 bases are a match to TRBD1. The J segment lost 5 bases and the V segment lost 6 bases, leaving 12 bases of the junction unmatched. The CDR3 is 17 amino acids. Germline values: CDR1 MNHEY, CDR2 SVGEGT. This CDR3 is CASSHRDPGQGNEKLFF. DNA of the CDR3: TGTGCCAGCAGCCACCGCGACCCGGGACAGGGGAATGAAAAACTGTTTTTT.

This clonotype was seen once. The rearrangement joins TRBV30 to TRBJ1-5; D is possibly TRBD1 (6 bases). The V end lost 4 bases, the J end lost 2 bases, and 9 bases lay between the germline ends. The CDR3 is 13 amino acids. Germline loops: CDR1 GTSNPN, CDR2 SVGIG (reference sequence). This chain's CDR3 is CAWKGGGNQPQHF. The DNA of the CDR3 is TGTGCCTGGAAAGGGGGAGGCAATCAGCCCCAGCATTTT.

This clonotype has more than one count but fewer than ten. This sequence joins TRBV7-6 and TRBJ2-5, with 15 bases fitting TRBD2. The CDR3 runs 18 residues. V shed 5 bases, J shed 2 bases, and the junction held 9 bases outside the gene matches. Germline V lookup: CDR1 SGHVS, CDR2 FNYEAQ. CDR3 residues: CASSPGTSGGTPQETQYF. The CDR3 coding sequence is TGTGCCAGCAGCCCCGGGACTAGCGGGGGGACCCCTCAAGAGACCCAGTACTTC.

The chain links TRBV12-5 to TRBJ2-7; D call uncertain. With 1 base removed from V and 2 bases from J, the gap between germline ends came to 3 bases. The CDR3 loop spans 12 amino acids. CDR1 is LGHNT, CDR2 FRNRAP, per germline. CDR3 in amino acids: CASGLGPYEQYF. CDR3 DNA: TGTGCTAGTGGTTTGGGGCCCTACGAGCAGTACTTC.

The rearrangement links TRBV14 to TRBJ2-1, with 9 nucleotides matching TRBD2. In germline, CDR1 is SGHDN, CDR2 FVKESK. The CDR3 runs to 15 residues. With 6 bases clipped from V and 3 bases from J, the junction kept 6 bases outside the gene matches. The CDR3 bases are TGTGCCAGCAGGAAAGCGGGGGGCGACTACAATGAGCAGTTCTTC. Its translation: CASRKAGGDYNEQFF. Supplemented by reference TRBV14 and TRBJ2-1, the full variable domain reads EAGVTQFPSHSVIEKGQTVTLRCDPISGHDNLYWYRRVMGKEIKFLLHFVKESKQDESGMPNNRFLAERTGGTYSTLKVQPAELEDSGVYFCASRKAGGDYNEQFFGPGTRLTVL.

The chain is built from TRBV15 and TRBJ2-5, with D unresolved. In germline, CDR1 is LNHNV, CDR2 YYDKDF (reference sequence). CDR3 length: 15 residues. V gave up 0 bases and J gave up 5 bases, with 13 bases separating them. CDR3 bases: TGTGCCACCAGCAGAGATGTCGGAACCGGGGAGACCCAGTACTTC. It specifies CATSRDVGTGETQYF.

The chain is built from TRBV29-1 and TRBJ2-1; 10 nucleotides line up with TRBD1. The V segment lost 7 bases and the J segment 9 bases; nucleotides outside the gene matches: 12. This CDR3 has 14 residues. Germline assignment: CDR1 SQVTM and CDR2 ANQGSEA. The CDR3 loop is CSAHPGQGVGEQFF. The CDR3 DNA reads TGCAGCGCTCACCCCGGACAGGGGGTAGGTGAGCAGTTCTTC.